This T cell receptor (beta chain) stems from a study of T-cell reconstitution after alpha-beta-depleted transplantation in children (TCRdb year 2016). Regarding the complete study: Using TCR repertoire profiling, the study quantitatively followed how T-cell immune reconstitution unfolded in children after TCRalphabeta/CD19-depleted allogeneic hematopoietic cell transplantation.

Via the germline V gene, CDR1 is SGHTA and CDR2 FQGTGA. From its cysteine to its phenylalanine, the CDR3 spans 13 amino acids. Only CDR3 DNA is held: 39 bases, read in frame from base 1. V gives up 5 bases and J gives up 8 bases, and the segment between their germline ends measures 15 bases. The method behind the library was PCR. These reads were obtained on an Illumina HiSeq 2500. Molecular barcoding was employed in the preparation of TCR libraries, with unique molecular identifiers being used to normalize TCRbeta repertoire quantification. TCRdb redid the processing of the public reads, applying fastp at Q25 and MiXCR, and retained in-frame beta chains. Rows are unified per CDR3 protein, each entry keeping the most common DNA and genes. This sample has 450,000 to 600,000 distinct CDR3 sequences in its table, and about 17% of those were observed once. Of the sample, 3.3% is held by the ten largest clones.

There are a few counts of this clonotype. The specificity of this receptor is unknown. No much larger clonotype is one base removed from it; base qualities were not supplied. The chain employs TRBV7-3 and TRBJ1-2; tentative D gene TRBD1, with 5 bases matching. Sequencing was performed on PBMCs from the stem cell graft donor, taken from the stem cell graft. This receptor was obtained from a human donor who donated a stem cell graft to a child with acute lymphoblastic leukemia. The DNA sequence reads TGTGCCAGCAGCATCCGGGGGGGTAGGGGCTACACCTTC. Its protein product is CASSIRGGRGYTF.